Shown below are 20 T cell receptor beta chains from a single sample sequenced in a study of control samples from healthy donors and cancer patients. Profiling relied on immunoSEQ multiplex PCR, and the TCRdb table lists in-frame clones only, not all of them. The repertoire holds 150,000 to 200,000 clones, with around 91% as singletons. Sequenced: blood. These receptors all stem from a woman aged 25-40 years in good health.

The chain joins TRBV7-2 to TRBJ2-1; 8 bases agree with TRBD1. After removal of 1 base from V and 8 bases from J, the junction contained 7 bases not matched to a gene. Germline assignment: CDR1 SGHTA and CDR2 FQGNSA. The CDR3 is 15 amino acids. In nucleotides, the CDR3 is TGTGCCAGCAGCTTAGGGGCTGGACAGGGAGATGAGCAGTTCTTC. It translates to CASSLGAGQGDEQFF.

V and J are TRBV2 and TRBJ2-5; 9 bases line up with TRBD1. V was clipped by 4 bases and J by 0 bases; unmatched bases: 3. This CDR3 has 15 residues. The V gene's germline CDR1 is SNHLY and CDR2 FYNNEI. Here the CDR3 reads CASSGTGANQETQYF. The DNA for the CDR3 is TGTGCCAGCAGTGGGACAGGGGCGAACCAAGAGACCCAGTACTTC.

There are a few counts of this clone. The chain recombines TRBV6-4 with TRBJ2-3; D not certain. Germline CDR1 is MRHNA and CDR2 is SNTAGT. V was trimmed by 0 bases and J by 0 bases, leaving 10 bases between them. This CDR3 has 16 residues. The CDR3 DNA reads TGTGCCAGCAGTGACTCCCCCGAAGGGAGCACAGATACGCAGTATTTT. Translating it yields CASSDSPEGSTDTQYF.

This clone was seen more than once but under ten times. The V call is TRBV15, the J call TRBJ1-6; D remains ambiguous. The CDR3 consists of 14 residues. Germline values: CDR1 LNHNV, CDR2 YYDKDF (reference sequence). V lost 0 bases to trimming and J lost 5 bases, with 5 bases between them. The CDR3 bases are TGTGCCACCAGCAGAGATCCGGATAATTCACCCCTCCACTTT. Protein product: CATSRDPDNSPLHF.

This clone came up once. The V and J genes are TRBV3-1 (or the pseudogene TRBV3-2) and TRBJ2-7; D could derive from TRBD1 or TRBD2 (6 bases each). This CDR3 has 15 amino acids. V gave up 1 base and J gave up 4 bases, with 14 bases separating them. Per the germline V gene, CDR1 is LGHDT and CDR2 is YNNKEL (reference sequence). This chain's CDR3 is CASSQGSQGRYEQYF. As DNA, the CDR3 is TGTGCCAGCAGCCAAGGTTCCCAGGGGAGGTACGAGCAGTACTTC.

The genes are TRBV29-1 and TRBJ1-1; D gene ambiguous. The CDR3 has 15 residues. V shed 5 bases and J shed 6 bases, with 22 bases lying between them. Germline assignment: CDR1 SQVTM and CDR2 ANQGSEA. CDR3 in amino acids: CSVFIVGRQAAEAFF. CDR3 in DNA: TGCAGCGTTTTTATAGTCGGCCGCCAGGCAGCTGAAGCTTTCTTT.

This sequence joins TRBV20-1 and TRBJ2-5; D gene unclear. V was clipped by 1 base and J by 4 bases, with 4 bases between them. This CDR3 has 11 residues. CDR1 DFQATT and CDR2 SNEGSKA come from the germline V gene (reference sequence). The CDR3 sequence is CSARGGETQYF. As DNA, the CDR3 is TGCAGTGCTAGAGGGGGAGAGACCCAGTACTTC.

The chain has TRBV6-1 and TRBJ2-3; 14 bases match TRBD2. The V gene's germline CDR1 is MNHNS and CDR2 SASEGT. With 3 bases clipped from V and 4 bases from J, the junction kept 0 bases outside the gene matches. This CDR3 contains 15 residues. The CDR3 nucleotides are TGTGCCAGCAGTGAGACTAGCGGGGGGGCAGATACGCAGTATTTT. It encodes CASSETSGGADTQYF.

The V call is TRBV29-1, the J call TRBJ1-2, with D hard to call. Germline V gives CDR1 SQVTM, CDR2 ANQGSEA. Trimming pared 3 bases from V and 4 bases from J, leaving 15 bases between. The CDR3 consists of 14 residues. In nucleotides, the CDR3 is TGCAGCGTTGAGGACCCGGGTTACCGCTATGGCTACACCTTC. Translating gives CSVEDPGYRYGYTF.

The chain has TRBV6-1 and TRBJ2-7; TRBD1 aligns across 9 bases. The CDR3 totals 16 residues. V shed 0 bases and J 5 bases; nucleotides not matched to a gene: 8. Per the germline V gene, CDR1 is MNHNS and CDR2 is SASEGT. CDR3 protein: CASSEASGTGFHEQYF. The CDR3 DNA is TGTGCCAGCAGTGAAGCTTCTGGGACAGGGTTCCACGAGCAGTACTTC.

The chain links TRBV7-9 to TRBJ1-2; TRBD1 matches 7 bases. Germline trimming cut 5 bases from V and 5 bases from J; bases unmatched to any gene: 5. The CDR3 has 13 amino acids. The germline V gene has CDR1 SEHNR and CDR2 FQNEAQ (reference sequence). The CDR3 here is CASSPTGQYGYTF. CDR3 bases: TGTGCCAGCAGCCCGACAGGGCAATATGGCTACACCTTC.

The V gene is TRBV4-3, the J gene TRBJ1-5; 7 bases are shared with TRBD1. Per the germline V gene, CDR1 is LGHNA and CDR2 is YSLEER. V was clipped by 3 bases and J by 4 bases; unmatched bases: 6. The CDR3 covers 15 residues. The CDR3 sequence is CASSHDRDVNQPQHF. CDR3 in DNA: TGCGCCAGCAGCCACGACAGGGATGTAAATCAGCCCCAGCATTTT.

The chain employs TRBV7-3 and TRBJ1-6; D call uncertain. The V gene's germline CDR1 is SGHTA and CDR2 FQGTGA. CDR3 length equals 14 residues. V dropped 2 bases and J dropped 1 base, with 3 bases sitting between them. CDR3 protein: CASSLQSYNSPLHF. As DNA, the CDR3 is TGTGCCAGCAGCTTACAGTCCTATAATTCACCCCTCCACTTT.

This clone was counted a single time. CDR3 sequence (DNA): TGCGCCAGCAGCCAAGATCCTACAGATACGCAGTATTTT. This encodes CASSQDPTDTQYF. J is TRBJ2-3 and V is TRBV4-1, with no clear D. Trimming shortened V by 0 bases and J by 3 bases, and 4 bases separated the two germline ends. Germline values: CDR1 MGHRA, CDR2 YSYEKL. The CDR3 contains 13 residues.

J is TRBJ1-1 and V is TRBV12-5; 9 bases fit TRBD1. Germline V CDR1 and CDR2: LGHNT, FRNRAP. The ends lost 3 bases at V and 13 bases at J; junction bases unmatched: 3. The CDR3 length is 11 residues. CDR3 amino acids: CASGLDRGVFF. CDR3 DNA sequence: TGTGCTAGTGGTTTAGACAGGGGGGTTTTCTTT. Together with reference TRBV12-5 and TRBJ1-1, the CDR3 gives the full variable domain: DARVTQTPRHKVTEMGQEVTMRCQPILGHNTVFWYRQTMMQGLELLAYFRNRAPLDDSGMPKDRFSAEMPDATLATLKIQPSEPRDSAVYFCASGLDRGVFFGQGTRLTVV.

The chain couples TRBV7-8 to TRBJ2-6; no definite D call. V dropped 0 bases and J dropped 1 base, with 4 bases sitting between them. Germline CDR1 reads SGHVS; CDR2 reads FQNEAQ. CDR3 length: 15 amino acids. CDR3 sequence: CASSLALSGANVLTF. CDR3 DNA sequence: TGTGCCAGCAGCTTAGCCCTGTCTGGGGCCAACGTCCTGACTTTC.

The chain carries TRBV6-5 and TRBJ2-2, with 7 bases aligning to TRBD1. Germline assignment: CDR1 MNHEY and CDR2 SVGAGI. This CDR3 comprises 15 residues. V lost 2 bases, J lost 2 bases, and 2 bases stayed unmatched. CDR3 sequence reads: CASSYRQGNTGELFF. The CDR3 DNA reads as TGTGCCAGCAGTTACCGACAGGGAAACACCGGGGAGCTGTTTTTT.

This sequence joins TRBV20-1 and TRBJ2-7; D is possibly TRBD1 (5 bases). V lost 3 bases and J 4 bases, leaving 10 bases between the germline ends. From germline, CDR1 is DFQATT and CDR2 SNEGSKA (reference sequence). This CDR3 region has 12 residues. Written as DNA, the CDR3 is TGCAGTGCTAGTGGCAGGGAATACGAGCAGTACTTC. It is translated as CSASGREYEQYF.

This chain links TRBV24-1 with TRBJ1-2; D is perhaps TRBD1 (5 bases). Deletions cut 5 bases from V and 8 bases from J, with 8 bases between. There are 11 residues in the CDR3. Germline-derived CDR1 and CDR2 are KGHDR and SFDVKD. The CDR3 nucleotides are TGTGCCACCAGTGGGGGGGTCGGCTACACCTTC. Encoded protein: CATSGGVGYTF.

This chain links TRBV6-5 with TRBJ1-5, with D hard to call. The CDR3 contains 15 residues. V was pared by 2 bases and J by 6 bases, with 14 bases between. Germline loops: CDR1 MNHEY, CDR2 SVGAGI. DNA of the CDR3: TGTGCCAGCAGTTACGGGGTGGCTGCTGGTCAGCCCCAGCATTTT. Translation: CASSYGVAAGQPQHF.